The 32 T cell receptor beta chains reported below all come from one sample, sequenced in a study of cytomegalovirus exposure and HLA in healthy donors. 60 Vbeta and 13 Jbeta primers were used in PCR. Only in-frame clones appear in the TCRdb table, and some are missing; sequencing was by immunoSEQ multiplex PCR. Of about 160,000 clones in the sample, more than 65% were seen once. Sample: PBMCs. Every receptor here comes from a man younger than 35 in good health and CMV-seropositive.

The chain carries TRBV7-9 and TRBJ2-7, with a tentative D call TRBD1 (6 bases). The CDR3 covers 15 residues. V dropped 4 bases and J dropped 0 bases, with 13 bases sitting between them. Germline lookup yields CDR1 SEHNR and CDR2 FQNEAQ (reference sequence). CDR3 DNA sequence: TGTGCCAGCAGCTCAGGGGTAGCCATCTCCTACGAGCAGTACTTC. This codes for CASSSGVAISYEQYF.

This clone appeared a few times. The CDR3 bases are TGTGCCAGCAGCCAACTGGGGGGTACTGAAGCTTTCTTT. Its protein product is CASSQLGGTEAFF. This chain joins TRBV4-2 and TRBJ1-1; D perhaps matches TRBD1 (5 bases). Germline V gene sequence: CDR1 LGHNA, CDR2 YNFKEQ. This CDR3 contains 13 residues. V was shortened by 2 bases and J by 5 bases, with 9 bases between the two germline ends.

The chain has TRBV5-3 and TRBJ1-2, with a possible D match to TRBD1 (6 bases). TRBV5-3 is filed as an ORF, its function uncertain. Deletions cut 0 bases from V and 4 bases from J, with 10 bases between. The CDR3 contains 14 residues. CDR3 residues: CARSLEGGSYGYTF. The CDR3 DNA reads TGTGCCAGAAGCTTGGAAGGGGGTTCCTATGGCTACACCTTC.

The rearrangement uses TRBV7-2 and TRBJ2-2, with a weak D call TRBD1 (6 bases). Germline CDR1 SGHTA, CDR2 FQGNSA. V was shortened by 5 bases and J by 6 bases, with 16 bases between the two germline ends. The CDR3 has 15 residues. This chain's CDR3 is CASSLTGEIAGELFF. The CDR3 DNA reads TGTGCCAGCAGCCTGACAGGTGAAATCGCCGGGGAGCTGTTTTTT.

This clone was counted once. CDR3 nucleotide sequence: TGTGCCAGCAGTTTAATCAAGTCTTGGGACTTCGGGGGAGTTGAGCAGTTCTTC. It encodes CASSLIKSWDFGGVEQFF. V is TRBV27 and J is TRBJ2-1; a weak D match, TRBD2 (6 bases). Germline assignment: CDR1 MNHEY and CDR2 SMNVEV (reference sequence). With 2 bases removed from V and 9 bases from J, the gap between germline ends came to 26 bases. This CDR3 contains 18 residues.

With respect to this clone: One end of the junction does not line up with germline, which may come from a read error. The chain employs TRBV28 and TRBJ2-3, with a possible D match to TRBD2 (5 bases). CDR3 length: 13 amino acids. Germline V gives CDR1 MDHEN, CDR2 SYDVKM. The CDR3 region is CASSLGGLEWLNF. The CDR3 DNA is TGTGCCAGCAGTTTGGGCGGGCTCGAGTGGTTGAATTTT.

The V and J genes are TRBV6-1 and TRBJ1-5, with a tentative D call TRBD1 (6 bases). Germline loops: CDR1 MNHNS, CDR2 SASEGT. This CDR3 is built from 17 residues. V was trimmed by 3 bases and J by 10 bases, leaving 25 bases between them. The CDR3 nucleotides are TGTGCCAGCAGTGAGGGGGTTGGCAGGGGCCGCACCCACCCCCAGCATTTT. It specifies CASSEGVGRGRTHPQHF.

CDR3 nucleotides: TGTGCCAGCAGGGGACAGGGGTATGGCTACACCTTC. As protein: CASRGQGYGYTF. This sequence joins TRBV2 and TRBJ1-2, with TRBD1 matching over 10 bases. Germline V lookup: CDR1 SNHLY, CDR2 FYNNEI. This CDR3 contains 12 residues. The J segment lost 5 bases and the V segment lost 6 bases, leaving 0 bases of the junction unmatched. The whole variable domain, remainder taken from reference TRBV2 and TRBJ1-2, is EPEVTQTPSHQVTQMGQEVILRCVPISNHLYFYWYRQILGQKVEFLVSFYNNEISEKSEIFDDQFSVERPDGSNFTLKIRSTKLEDSAMYFCASRGQGYGYTFGSGTRLTVV.

V is TRBV5-4 and J is TRBJ2-5; D is perhaps TRBD2 (6 bases). The J call may be incorrect, as the DNA end agrees better with TRBJ2-7. The germline gives CDR1 SGHNT, CDR2 YYREEE (reference sequence). The CDR3 extends over 16 amino acids. The CDR3 is CASSLRGTASSYEQYF. The CDR3 DNA reads TGTGCCAGCAGCTTGCGCGGGACCGCCAGCTCCTACGAGCAGTACTTC.

The chain carries TRBV19 and TRBJ1-2; D might be TRBD1 (5 bases). The CDR3 has 14 amino acids. V was cut by 11 bases and J by 4 bases, with 20 bases left in between. Per the germline V gene, CDR1 is LNHDA and CDR2 is SQIVND (reference sequence). CDR3 nucleotides: TGTGCCCCCCCGACTCGGCAGGGCTGCTATGGCTACACCTTC. It translates to CAPPTRQGCYGYTF.

This clone showed up just once. The J gene is TRBJ2-3, the V gene TRBV29-1, with 9 bases identical to TRBD2. The germline V gene encodes CDR1 SQVTM and CDR2 ANQGSEA. The CDR3 extends over 14 amino acids. V shed 1 base and J 7 bases; nucleotides not matched to a gene: 6. The DNA for the CDR3 is TGCAGCGTTGAAGGGGAGCGGGAGGATTATACGCAGTATTTT. Residues: CSVEGEREDYTQYF.

The genes are TRBV2 and TRBJ2-1, with 15 bases fitting TRBD2. Looked up from germline, CDR1 is SNHLY and CDR2 is FYNNEI. With 10 bases clipped from V and 7 bases from J, the junction kept 5 bases outside the gene matches. CDR3 size: 14 residues. The CDR3 nucleotides read TGTGCCAACACCGGGACTAGCGGGAGGAATGAGCAGTTCTTC. Its protein is CANTGTSGRNEQFF.

The chain carries TRBV19 and TRBJ1-3, with a possible D match to TRBD1 (5 bases). Per germline, CDR1 LNHDA and CDR2 SQIVND (reference sequence). Trimming took off 5 bases at V and 4 bases at J, with 15 bases between the two ends. CDR3 size: 15 residues. CDR3 in amino acids: CASSLGGRRGNTIYF. The DNA of the CDR3 is TGTGCCAGTAGTCTCGGGGGACGACGAGGAAACACCATATATTTT.

This clone is a singleton in its sample. The rearrangement joins TRBV7-2 to TRBJ2-7; D gene uncertain. The V and J ends lost 0 bases and 3 bases respectively, with 12 bases between them. The CDR3 spans 15 residues. The V gene's germline CDR1 is SGHTA and CDR2 FQGNSA. The CDR3 loop reads CASSLAGAANYEQYF. In DNA form, the CDR3 reads TGTGCCAGCAGCTTAGCGGGTGCGGCCAACTACGAGCAGTACTTC.

The chain recombines TRBV4-1 with TRBJ2-5; D possibly corresponds to TRBD2 (7 bases). V was trimmed by 8 bases and J by 5 bases, leaving 24 bases between them. The CDR3 length is 16 residues. Germline V gene sequence: CDR1 MGHRA, CDR2 YSYEKL. The CDR3 here is CASGGGALSPRETQYF. The DNA of the CDR3 is TGCGCCAGCGGTGGGGGGGCCTTAAGTCCTAGGGAGACCCAGTACTTC.

V and J are TRBV27 and TRBJ1-2, with 8 positions matching TRBD1. The CDR3 covers 16 residues. The trim removed 5 bases at V and 4 bases at J, leaving 12 bases unmatched. The germline gives CDR1 MNHEY, CDR2 SMNVEV (reference sequence). The chain's CDR3 is CASSPTGQGRSYGYTF. The CDR3 DNA is TGTGCCAGCAGTCCAACCGGACAGGGTCGCAGCTATGGCTACACCTTC.

With regard to this clone: The junction departs from germline at one end; a sequencing error may be responsible. The CDR3 is CASSLVQISTDAQYF. In nucleotides, the CDR3 is TGTGCCAGCAGCTTGGTACAGATCAGCACAGATGCGCAGTATTTT. The chain links TRBV5-6 to TRBJ2-3, with no clear D. Looked up from germline, CDR1 is SGHDT and CDR2 is YYEEEE. The CDR3 loop spans 15 amino acids.

V usage is TRBV10-2 and J usage is TRBJ2-3, with TRBD2 matching over 7 bases. Per germline, CDR1 WSHSY and CDR2 SAAADI. After removal of 10 bases from V and 3 bases from J, the junction contained 16 bases not matched to a gene. The CDR3 extends over 16 amino acids. The CDR3 loop reads CATQTILGGGTDTQYF. CDR3 DNA: TGCGCCACCCAAACTATTTTGGGGGGGGGAACAGATACGCAGTATTTT.

In its sample, this clone was seen a few times. This rearrangement joins TRBV11-2 to TRBJ2-3; D is undetermined. Germline CDR1 is SGHAT and CDR2 is FQNNGV. CDR3 size: 17 residues. Trimming stripped 5 bases from V and 7 bases from J, with 25 bases between. The CDR3, as DNA: TGTGCCAGCAGCGGAAAATATGAGCCTGCTAGAGCCAATACGCAGTATTTT. Protein product: CASSGKYEPARANTQYF.

The CDR3 nucleotides are TGTGCCAGCAGCACAACGGGGGGCGGGTTTGGCTACACCTTC. Translated, it gives CASSTTGGGFGYTF. The chain employs TRBV5-4 and TRBJ1-2; D perhaps matches TRBD1 (6 bases). The CDR3 extends over 14 amino acids. V lost 4 bases, J lost 7 bases, and 17 bases lay in between. CDR1 SGHNT and CDR2 YYREEE come from the germline V gene (reference sequence).

Of note for this clone: The conserved phenylalanine or tryptophan normally closing the CDR3 is absent here, so this likely arose from a read error. J is TRBJ1-6 and V is TRBV7-2; TRBD1 aligns across 8 bases. Germline CDR1 SGHTA, CDR2 FQGNSA. V was clipped by 1 base and J by 10 bases; unmatched bases: 9. The CDR3 has 16 amino acids. Here the CDR3 reads CASSLGPAGQGSPLHL. CDR3 coding DNA: TGTGCCAGCAGCTTAGGCCCGGCTGGACAGGGCTCACCCCTCCACCTT.

The rearrangement links TRBV6-7 to TRBJ1-1; a possible D gene is TRBD1 (5 bases). TRBV6-7 is placed among ORFs of uncertain function. The CDR3 sequence is 15 residues long. Trimming cost V 9 bases and J 5 bases, with 22 bases left between them. CDR3 nucleotides: TGTGCCAGAAGACTAGGGGCCCTCTTGGGTACTGAAGCTTTCTTT. This codes for CARRLGALLGTEAFF.

This clone has a handful of counts. The chain recombines TRBV19 with TRBJ1-5, with D possibly TRBD1 on 6 matching bases. Germline lookup yields CDR1 LNHDA and CDR2 SQIVND (reference sequence). V lost 6 bases and J lost 5, with 14 bases in between. The CDR3 is 14 residues long. CDR3 sequence (DNA): TGTGCCAGTAGGTACCAGGACAGTTATCAGCCCCAGCATTTT. It specifies CASRYQDSYQPQHF.

CDR3 DNA sequence: TGTGCCAGCAGCTCCGCGTCGGGCTACGAGCAGTACTTC. This gives the protein CASSSASGYEQYF. This sequence joins TRBV4-2 and TRBJ2-7; D uncertain. CDR1 is LGHNA, CDR2 YNFKEQ, per germline. Trimming took 5 bases from V and 3 from J, leaving 11 bases between them. The CDR3 has 13 residues.

This chain uses TRBV11-2 with TRBJ2-3; no clear D gene. This CDR3 has 12 amino acids. Trimming took 5 bases from V and 6 from J, leaving 9 bases between them. Looked up from germline, CDR1 is SGHAT and CDR2 is FQNNGV. This CDR3 reads CASSPSIDTQYF. The DNA for the CDR3 is TGTGCCAGCAGCCCTAGTATTGATACGCAGTATTTT.

In this sample, this clone turned up a few times. In nucleotides, the CDR3 is TGTGCCAGCAGTTTATATTCGGGAGCAATAATAAATGAGCAGTTCTTC. Translated: CASSLYSGAIINEQFF. The chain joins TRBV27 to TRBJ2-1, with a tentative D call TRBD2 (6 bases). The CDR3 runs to 16 residues. Germline loops: CDR1 MNHEY, CDR2 SMNVEV (reference sequence). V was clipped by 1 base and J by 7 bases, with 17 bases between them.

This clone was seen once. The V gene is TRBV6-5, the J gene TRBJ1-5; D not certain. Trimming stripped 6 bases from V and 4 bases from J, with 16 bases between. Germline CDR1 MNHEY, CDR2 SVGAGI. The CDR3 totals 15 residues. The CDR3 here is CASSDAADTNQPQHF. DNA of the CDR3: TGTGCCAGCAGCGACGCGGCGGATACTAATCAGCCCCAGCATTTT.

This chain uses TRBV7-2 with TRBJ2-3, with TRBD2 matching 13 bases. The germline CDR1 and CDR2 sequences are SGHTA and FQGNSA. This CDR3 contains 17 residues. The J segment lost 4 bases and the V segment lost 5 bases, leaving 9 bases of the junction unmatched. CDR3 in DNA: TGTGCCAGCAGCCAGGGACTAGCGGGAATAAAATCAGATACGCAGTATTTT. The encoded protein is CASSQGLAGIKSDTQYF.

V gene TRBV29-1 combines with J gene TRBJ2-7; tentatively, D is TRBD1 (5 bases). This CDR3 comprises 13 residues. Between the trimmed V and J ends, which lost 6 bases and 0 bases, there was a span of 12 bases. In germline, CDR1 is SQVTM, CDR2 ANQGSEA. The CDR3 DNA sequence: TGCAGCGTGCGATTAGACAGCTCCTACGAGCAGTACTTC. It yields the protein CSVRLDSSYEQYF.

The rearrangement links TRBV7-3 to TRBJ2-1, with D tentatively TRBD2 (5 bases). This CDR3 region has 15 residues. Germline CDR1 and CDR2: SGHTA and FQGTGA. V lost 5 bases and J 1 base, leaving 12 bases between the germline ends. The CDR3, as DNA: TGTGCCAGCAGCGAGATGGCGGGTTCCTACAATGAGCAGTTCTTC. Translation gives CASSEMAGSYNEQFF.

The V call is TRBV27, the J call TRBJ1-1, with 8 bases lining up with TRBD1. V lost 0 bases, J lost 0 bases, and 3 bases stayed unmatched. Germline V lookup: CDR1 MNHEY, CDR2 SMNVEV (reference sequence). CDR3 length: 16 residues. As DNA, the CDR3 is TGTGCCAGCAGTTTATCTCAGGGGGCCCTGAACACTGAAGCTTTCTTT. It translates to CASSLSQGALNTEAFF.

The table lists this clone with a count of one. This rearrangement joins TRBV5-1 to TRBJ2-2, with D possibly being TRBD1 (5 bases). V was clipped by 0 bases and J by 4 bases, with 10 bases between them. The CDR3 runs to 15 residues. Germline V lookup: CDR1 SGHRS, CDR2 YFSETQ. CDR3 sequence reads: CASSLEQGSTGELFF. DNA for the CDR3: TGCGCCAGCAGCTTGGAGCAGGGCTCCACCGGGGAGCTGTTTTTT.